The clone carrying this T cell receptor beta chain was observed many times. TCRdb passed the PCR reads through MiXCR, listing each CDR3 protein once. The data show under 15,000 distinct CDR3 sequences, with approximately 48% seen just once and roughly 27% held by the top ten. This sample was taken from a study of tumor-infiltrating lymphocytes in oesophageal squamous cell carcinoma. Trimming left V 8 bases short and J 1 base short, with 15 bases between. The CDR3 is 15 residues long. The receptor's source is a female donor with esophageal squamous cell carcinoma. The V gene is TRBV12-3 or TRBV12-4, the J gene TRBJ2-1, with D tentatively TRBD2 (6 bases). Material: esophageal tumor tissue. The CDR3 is CASGALAGSYNEQFF. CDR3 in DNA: TGTGCCAGCGGTGCGTTGGCGGGATCCTACAATGAGCAGTTCTTC.